The 30 T cell receptor beta chains listed next were all sequenced from one sample in a study of T cells in women clearing cervical HPV infection. Sequencing was performed with immunoSEQ multiplex PCR; in TCRdb, only in-frame clones are kept and a portion is missing. This repertoire includes tens of thousands of clones. Sequenced: blood buffy coat. Receptors originate from a woman aged 18-70 years with a cervical HPV16 infection that either progressed to CIN3+ or cleared (not recorded which).

A note on this clone: The CDR3 end falls 3 residues outside the read, so it is completed with the germline J gene. This rearrangement joins TRBV2 to TRBJ2-5, with D tentatively TRBD2 (5 bases). CDR1 is SNHLY and CDR2 is FYNNEI in the germline V gene. Trimming pared 2 bases from V and 4 bases from J, leaving 14 bases between. The CDR3 has 15 residues. This CDR3 is CASSESGNAGETQYF. CDR3 DNA, as far as it was read: TGTGCCAGCAGTGAATCGGGGAACGCGGGAGAGACC. The variable domain in full, completed from reference TRBV2 and TRBJ2-5, reads EPEVTQTPSHQVTQMGQEVILRCVPISNHLYFYWYRQILGQKVEFLVSFYNNEISEKSEIFDDQFSVERPDGSNFTLKIRSTKLEDSAMYFCASSESGNAGETQYFGPGTRLLVL.

Of note for this clone: Read data end 3 residues before the CDR3 end; the end is taken from the germline J gene. V and J are TRBV7-2 and TRBJ1-2; D remains unclear. The CDR3 length is 15 residues. Germline V CDR1 and CDR2: SGHTA, FQGNSA. The DNA read from the CDR3 is TGTGCCAGCAGCTTATCACTAGCGGGATACAATGAC. Its protein is CASSLSLAGYND. The whole CDR3 sequence is CASSLSLAGYNDYTF.

With respect to this clone: The read terminates 3 residues ahead of where the CDR3 ends, so the germline J gene completes it. This CDR3 is also generated by other DNA sequences in the sample. The rearrangement uses TRBV5-4 and TRBJ2-5; TRBD2 matches at 9 bases. Germline trimming cut 2 bases from V and 5 bases from J; bases unmatched to any gene: 1. This CDR3 comprises 13 residues. Germline CDR1 is SGHNT and CDR2 is YYREEE (reference sequence). The CDR3: CASSFLAGETQYF. Incomplete CDR3 DNA: TGTGCCAGCAGCTTTCTAGCGGGGGAGACC.

As regards this clone: The sequence runs out 3 residues before the end of the CDR3; the remainder is reconstructed from the germline J gene. The chain has TRBV4-1 and TRBJ2-3, with D possibly being TRBD2 (6 bases). V lost 2 bases and J lost 2, with 17 bases in between. Looked up from germline, CDR1 is MGHRA and CDR2 is YSYEKL. This CDR3 is built from 17 residues. Incomplete CDR3 DNA: TGCGCCAGCAGCCAAACTCGAGCTAGCGCCCACACAGATACG. Protein sequence: CASSQTRASAHTDT. The CDR3, in full, reads CASSQTRASAHTDTQYF.

As for this clone: The CDR3 end falls 3 residues outside the read, so it is completed with the germline J gene. This rearrangement joins TRBV18 to TRBJ2-1, with TRBD1 matching over 9 bases. Trimming cost V 2 bases and J 6 bases; bases outside gene matches: 5. Germline V gene sequence: CDR1 KGHSH, CDR2 LQKENI. The CDR3 consists of 15 residues. Partial CDR3 DNA: TGTGCCAGCTCACCAAGGACAGGGGCTGGCAATGAG. It specifies CASSPRTGAGNE. The full CDR3 reads CASSPRTGAGNEQFF.

Of note for this clone: The read is 3 residues too short to cover the CDR3 end, so that end is filled in from the germline J gene. At the DNA level, this CDR3 is encoded by other sequences in the same sample as well. This sequence joins TRBV5-1 and TRBJ1-3; D remains ambiguous. Germline loops: CDR1 SGHRS, CDR2 YFSETQ. The V and J ends lost 4 bases and 0 bases respectively, with 14 bases between them. The CDR3 is made up of 16 amino acids. The CDR3 protein is CASSPSPLSSGNTIYF. The DNA read from the CDR3 is TGCGCCAGCAGCCCTAGTCCTTTAAGCTCTGGAAACACC.

The part of the CDR3 DNA that was read is TGTGCCGGCAAGGGGGCGCTGACCCTCTCGGGAGGGCGCCACGAG. Its protein is CAGKGALTLSGGRHE. The CDR3 reads in full as CAGKGALTLSGGRHEQYF. The chain links TRBV2 to TRBJ2-7; perhaps TRBD2 as D (8 bases). Read data end 3 residues before the CDR3 end; the end is taken from the germline J gene. Germline-derived CDR1 and CDR2 are SNHLY and FYNNEI. The CDR3 length is 18 residues. V was shortened by 11 bases and J by 5 bases, with 34 bases between the two germline ends.

Points on this clone: Coverage ceases 3 residues before the CDR3 finishes, and the germline J gene fills in the end. The chain combines TRBV12-3 or TRBV12-4 with TRBJ2-1; D remains unclear. Trimming pared 3 bases from V and 0 bases from J, leaving 9 bases between. This CDR3 contains 15 residues. CDR3 loop: CASSLVAASYNEQFF. Partial CDR3 DNA: TGTGCCAGCAGTTTGGTGGCCGCCTCCTACAATGAG.

With respect to this clone: The read halts 3 residues ahead of the CDR3 end, with the missing end drawn from the germline J gene. The V and J genes are TRBV5-5 and TRBJ1-1, with D unresolved. CDR3 size: 14 residues. CDR1 is SGHKS and CDR2 is YYEKEE in the germline V gene (reference sequence). The V end was cut by 1 base, the J end by 2 bases, with 9 bases between. The CDR3: CASSLYRSNTEAFF. The part of the CDR3 DNA that was read is TGTGCCAGCAGCTTGTACAGATCCAACACTGAA.

Remarks on this clone: The CDR3 extends 3 residues past the end of the read, so its final part is completed from the germline J gene. The chain couples TRBV7-2 to TRBJ1-5; D possibly corresponds to TRBD1 (5 bases). Trimming cost V 5 bases and J 0 bases, with 11 bases left between them. The CDR3 consists of 15 residues. Germline CDR1 SGHTA, CDR2 FQGNSA. The CDR3 loop reads CASSHGGYSNQPQHF. The covered CDR3 bases are TGTGCCAGCAGCCACGGGGGGTATAGCAATCAGCCC. Supplemented by reference TRBV7-2 and TRBJ1-5, the full variable domain reads GAGVSQSPSNKVTEKGKDVELRCDPISGHTALYWYRQSLGQGLEFLIYFQGNSAPDKSGLPSDRFSAERTGGSVSTLTIQRTQQEDSAVYLCASSHGGYSNQPQHFGDGTRLSIL.

The CDR3 DNA, read in part, is TGCAGTGCTAGAGTTGGGGGGGTGGATGGGGCCAACGTC. Amino acids: CSARVGGVDGANV. The whole CDR3 region reads CSARVGGVDGANVLTF. This chain connects TRBV20-1 to TRBJ2-6, with TRBD2 matching 7 bases. The read comes to an end 3 residues before the CDR3 does, leaving the germline J gene to fill in the end. V was pared by 1 base and J by 3 bases, with 6 bases of the junction left unmatched. Germline loops: CDR1 DFQATT, CDR2 SNEGSKA (reference sequence). CDR3 length equals 16 residues.

As regards this clone: With the read ending 3 residues before the CDR3 end, the germline J gene is used to fill in that end. The chain recombines TRBV7-2 with TRBJ2-3, with a tentative D call TRBD1 (5 bases). The CDR3 is 17 amino acids. Germline assignment: CDR1 SGHTA and CDR2 FQGNSA. CDR3 in amino acids: CASSLASHTGSNQPQYF. The CDR3 bases that were read are TGTGCCAGCAGCTTAGCGTCCCATACAGGTAGCAATCAGCCG.

With regard to this clone: The read is 3 residues too short to cover the CDR3 end, so that end is filled in from the germline J gene. The chain employs TRBV7-6 and TRBJ2-4; D possibly corresponds to TRBD1 (6 bases). CDR3 length: 18 residues. CDR1 and CDR2 (germline): SGHVS, FNYEAQ. V gave up 0 bases and J gave up 0 bases, with 15 bases separating them. The CDR3 is CASSLAPRTEVAKNIQYF. The DNA read from the CDR3 is TGTGCCAGCAGCTTAGCGCCAAGGACAGAGGTAGCCAAAAACATT.

With respect to this clone: The missing CDR3 end, 3 residues past where the read stops, is filled in from the germline J gene. The chain uses TRBV24-1 and TRBJ2-5; 8 nucleotides align to TRBD1. J gave up 2 bases and V 0 bases, and 4 bases lay outside the gene matches. Looked up from germline, CDR1 is KGHDR and CDR2 is SFDVKD. This CDR3 has 16 residues. The CDR3 protein is CATSDLEDRVQETQYF. The sequenced part of the CDR3 DNA is TGTGCCACCAGTGATTTGGAGGACAGGGTACAAGAGACC.

Of note for this clone: The read gets to within 3 residues of the CDR3 end, and the germline J gene fills in the rest. The chain couples TRBV11-2 to TRBJ1-6, with D tentatively TRBD1 (5 bases). This CDR3 contains 13 residues. The V and J ends lost 5 bases and 11 bases respectively, with 13 bases between them. CDR1 and CDR2 (germline): SGHAT, FQNNGV. The DNA read from the CDR3 is TGTGCCAGCAGCCCCTTTACAGGAACACCC. This gives the protein CASSPFTGTP. The entire CDR3 protein is CASSPFTGTPLHF.

Note on this clone: The observed sequence ends 3 residues before the CDR3 terminus, with the missing tail filled in from the germline J gene. This rearrangement joins TRBV7-6 to TRBJ2-1; no clear D gene. V was clipped by 5 bases and J by 4 bases, with 9 bases between them. Germline lookup yields CDR1 SGHVS and CDR2 FNYEAQ. The length of the CDR3 is 13 residues. The sequenced CDR3 bases are TGTGCCAGCAGCCCGACTGGGTACAATGAG. This sequence encodes CASSPTGYNE. The CDR3 in full is CASSPTGYNEQFF.

About this clone itself: The read halts 3 residues ahead of the CDR3 end, with the missing end drawn from the germline J gene. The chain is built from TRBV2 and TRBJ1-2; no definite D call. The CDR3 contains 13 residues. Germline values: CDR1 SNHLY, CDR2 FYNNEI. The sequenced part of the CDR3 DNA is TGTGCCAGCAGTCAGAACAAGAGATCCGAC. The encoded protein is CASSQNKRSD. The full CDR3 sequence reads CASSQNKRSDYTF.

Notes on this clone: The sequence runs out 3 residues before the end of the CDR3; the remainder is reconstructed from the germline J gene. The chain recombines TRBV7-3 with TRBJ2-1; tentatively, D is TRBD2 (6 bases). Trimming took 3 bases from V and 0 from J, leaving 9 bases between them. Per the germline V gene, CDR1 is SGHTA and CDR2 is FQGTGA. The CDR3 contains 15 residues. The part of the CDR3 DNA that was read is TGTGCCAGCAGCTTGAACGGGGGCTCCTACAATGAG. This translates into CASSLNGGSYNE. The entire CDR3 is CASSLNGGSYNEQFF.

On this clone itself: The read finishes 3 residues shy of the CDR3 end, and the germline J gene is used to complete it. This rearrangement joins TRBV2 to TRBJ1-2; D remains ambiguous. Looked up from germline, CDR1 is SNHLY and CDR2 is FYNNEI. This CDR3 has 13 residues. Trimming left V 5 bases short and J 6 bases short, with 13 bases between. The CDR3 loop reads CASSWSRQDGYTF. CDR3 DNA, as far as it was read: TGTGCCAGCAGTTGGTCTCGTCAGGATGGC.

With respect to this clone: The read is 3 residues too short to cover the CDR3 end, so that end is filled in from the germline J gene. This chain links TRBV20-1 with TRBJ2-3, with 11 bases matching TRBD1. CDR1 DFQATT and CDR2 SNEGSKA come from the germline V gene (reference sequence). The CDR3 is 16 amino acids. The chain's CDR3 is CSARPPDGQGALTQYF. Incomplete CDR3 DNA: TGCAGTGCTAGACCCCCCGATGGACAGGGGGCGTTAACG.

Turning to this clone: With the read ending 3 residues before the CDR3 end, the germline J gene is used to fill in that end. The chain combines TRBV30 with TRBJ1-1; TRBD1 matches at 7 bases. The CDR3 runs to 13 residues. CDR1 and CDR2 (germline): GTSNPN, SVGIG (reference sequence). Trimming removed 5 bases from V and 5 bases from J; junction bases left unmatched: 8. CDR3 DNA (partial): TGTGCCTGGGTAGGACAGGTCGGGACTGAA. Its protein product is CAWVGQVGTE. The full CDR3 protein is CAWVGQVGTEAFF.

Details on this clone: The read terminates 3 residues ahead of where the CDR3 ends, so the germline J gene completes it. The V and J genes are TRBV20-1 and TRBJ2-1; TRBD2 is a possible D gene (6 bases). This CDR3 contains 14 residues. V shed 1 base and J shed 8 bases, with 15 bases lying between them. CDR1 is DFQATT, CDR2 SNEGSKA, per germline (reference sequence). Partial CDR3 DNA: TGCAGTGCTAGAGGTGGGGGGACGTGGTATGAG. This sequence encodes CSARGGGTWYE. The entire CDR3 sequence reads CSARGGGTWYEQFF.

With regard to this clone: The sequenced fragment ends 3 residues before the CDR3 boundary, so the rest is inferred from the germline J gene. The chain is built from TRBV20-1 and TRBJ1-6; TRBD1 agrees at 10 bases. Per germline, CDR1 DFQATT and CDR2 SNEGSKA (reference sequence). The length of the CDR3 is 17 residues. Unmatched junction bases numbered 13, after V lost 3 bases and J lost 8 bases. CDR3 DNA (partial): TGCAGTGCTAGTTCTAGTGACAGGGGGCCCCTGGATTCACCC. It encodes CSASSSDRGPLDSP. The complete CDR3 reads CSASSSDRGPLDSPLHF.

As concerns this clone: The sequenced fragment ends 3 residues before the CDR3 boundary, so the rest is inferred from the germline J gene. This rearrangement joins TRBV2 to TRBJ2-3; D perhaps matches TRBD2 (6 bases). Germline values: CDR1 SNHLY, CDR2 FYNNEI. The CDR3 has 12 residues. Incomplete CDR3 DNA: TGTGCCAGCAGACTAGCTAGGGAGACG. It specifies CASRLARET. The CDR3 as a whole reads CASRLARETQYF.

As regards this clone: One end of the junction does not line up with germline, which may come from a read error. The CDR3 here is CSAGTGTPDSGNTIYF. The part of the CDR3 DNA that was read is TGCAGTGCCGGGACAGGGACCCCCGACTCTGGAAACACG. The chain links TRBV20-1 to TRBJ1-3, with TRBD1 matching 9 bases. The read falls 3 residues short of the CDR3 end, and the missing part is taken from the germline J gene. This CDR3 spans 16 amino acids. In germline, CDR1 is DFQATT, CDR2 SNEGSKA (reference sequence).

Turning to this clone: The read comes to an end 3 residues before the CDR3 does, leaving the germline J gene to fill in the end. The V and J genes are TRBV7-2 and TRBJ1-1; D possibly corresponds to TRBD1 (6 bases). CDR3 size: 14 residues. Per the germline V gene, CDR1 is SGHTA and CDR2 is FQGNSA. V was cut by 5 bases and J by 5 bases, with 15 bases left in between. CDR3 bases read: TGTGCCAGCAGCCCGCCAGGGGCGAGGACTGAA. This gives the protein CASSPPGARTE. The full CDR3 reads CASSPPGARTEAFF.

For this clone: The read stops 3 residues short of the end of the CDR3; the missing end is completed from the germline J gene. The V call is TRBV5-1, the J call TRBJ2-2; no reliable D call. Per the germline V gene, CDR1 is SGHRS and CDR2 is YFSETQ. Between the trimmed V and J ends, which lost 0 bases and 7 bases, there was a span of 7 bases. There are 13 residues in the CDR3. The CDR3 is CASSLEGSGELFF. CDR3 DNA (partial): TGCGCCAGCAGCTTGGAGGGTAGCGGGGAG.

In the case of this clone: The read falls 3 residues short of the CDR3 end, and the missing part is taken from the germline J gene. V is TRBV30 and J is TRBJ1-4, with a tentative D call TRBD1 (6 bases). Germline V gene data show CDR1 as GTSNPN and CDR2 as SVGIG (reference sequence). CDR3 length equals 13 residues. With 6 bases removed from V and 7 bases from J, the gap between germline ends came to 15 bases. The part of the CDR3 DNA that was read is TGTGCCTGTACACAGGGCGGGGGTGAAAAA. Translation gives CACTQGGGEK. The full CDR3 protein is CACTQGGGEKLFF.

With respect to this clone: The read ends 3 residues before the CDR3 terminus; that terminus is restored from the germline J gene. V is TRBV5-1 and J is TRBJ2-5; the D gene is possibly TRBD2 (6 bases). Per germline, CDR1 SGHRS and CDR2 YFSETQ. This CDR3 is built from 15 residues. Trimming stripped 2 bases from V and 2 bases from J, with 13 bases between. The sequenced part of the CDR3 DNA is TGCGCCAGCAGCTTCGGGGGAGTTAGGCAAGAGACC. Residues: CASSFGGVRQET. The full CDR3 protein is CASSFGGVRQETQYF.

Concerning this clone itself: The DNA ends 3 residues before the CDR3 does, and the rest of the CDR3 is filled in from the germline J gene. The genes are TRBV20-1 and TRBJ2-7, with D possibly TRBD2 on 5 matching bases. The CDR3 is 13 amino acids. Trimming cost V 5 bases and J 0 bases, with 11 bases left between them. Germline-derived CDR1 and CDR2 are DFQATT and SNEGSKA (reference sequence). The CDR3 loop is CSAAGEGSYEQYF. The DNA read from the CDR3 is TGCAGTGCTGCCGGAGAGGGCTCCTACGAG.